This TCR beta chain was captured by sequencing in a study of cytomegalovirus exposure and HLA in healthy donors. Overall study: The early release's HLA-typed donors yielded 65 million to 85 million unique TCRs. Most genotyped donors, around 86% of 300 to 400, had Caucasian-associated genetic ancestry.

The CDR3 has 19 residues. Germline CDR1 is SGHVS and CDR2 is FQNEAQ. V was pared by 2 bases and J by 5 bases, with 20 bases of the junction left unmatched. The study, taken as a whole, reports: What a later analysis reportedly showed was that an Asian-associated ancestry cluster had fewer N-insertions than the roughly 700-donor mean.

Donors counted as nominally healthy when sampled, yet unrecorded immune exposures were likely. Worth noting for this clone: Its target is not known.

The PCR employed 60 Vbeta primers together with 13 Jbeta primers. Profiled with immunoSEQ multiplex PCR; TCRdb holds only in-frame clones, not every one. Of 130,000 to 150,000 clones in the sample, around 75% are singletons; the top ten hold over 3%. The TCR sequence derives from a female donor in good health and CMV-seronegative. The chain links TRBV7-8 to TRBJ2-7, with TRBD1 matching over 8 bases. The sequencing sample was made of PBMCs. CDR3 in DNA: TGTGCCAGCAGCTTATGGGAACGGGCAGGGGGCGACCTTAGCGACGAGCAGTACTTC. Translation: CASSLWERAGGDLSDEQYF.